One and the same sample provided the 9 T cell receptor beta chains below, sequenced in a study of shared clonotypes between healthy human individuals. Assay used: immunoSEQ multiplex PCR; TCRdb lists only in-frame clones, some missing. The data contain approximately 2.5 million clones, around 94% of them seen just once; the ten biggest clones take up 0.13% to 0.15%. The specimen was naive CD4+ T cells sorted from blood. Noted subset: CD45RA+ positively selected. These TCRs come from a man aged 18 to 29 in good health.

This clone occurred once. This chain links TRBV4-1 with TRBJ2-7; the match to TRBD1 covers 7 bases. The J segment lost 4 bases and the V segment lost 4 bases, leaving 7 bases of the junction unmatched. Per germline, CDR1 MGHRA and CDR2 YSYEKL. There are 14 residues in the CDR3. The CDR3 region has the DNA TGCGCCAGCAGCCTGAGGGACAGTTCTTACGAGCAGTACTTC. It codes for CASSLRDSSYEQYF.

The rearrangement links TRBV6-1 to TRBJ2-6; D not certain. The germline V and J ends were trimmed by 2 bases and 0 bases, with 8 bases remaining between them. This CDR3 spans 16 amino acids. Germline assignment: CDR1 MNHNS and CDR2 SASEGT. The CDR3 DNA reads TGTGCCAGCAGTGAAACGAGTAGCTCTGGGGCCAACGTCCTGACTTTC. It is translated as CASSETSSSGANVLTF.

Details on this clone: At the DNA level, this CDR3 is encoded by other sequences in the same sample as well. V and J are TRBV10-3 and TRBJ1-2; perhaps TRBD1 as D (6 bases). The V and J ends lost 5 bases and 1 base respectively, with 8 bases between them. This CDR3 contains 13 residues. Germline V lookup: CDR1 ENHRY, CDR2 SYGVKD. The CDR3 is CAISLDSNYGYTF. As DNA, the CDR3 is TGTGCCATCAGTCTGGACAGTAACTATGGCTACACCTTC.

The chain is built from TRBV6-1 and TRBJ2-1, with 9 bases identical to TRBD1. In germline, CDR1 is MNHNS, CDR2 SASEGT. The CDR3 loop spans 15 amino acids. Trimming removed 6 bases from V and 3 bases from J; junction bases left unmatched: 6. CDR3 residues: CASSPDRGSYNEQFF. The CDR3 DNA follows: TGTGCCAGCAGCCCGGACAGGGGCAGCTACAATGAGCAGTTCTTC.

This clone was recorded only once. V is TRBV5-1 and J is TRBJ2-2; D gene ambiguous. The V end lost 4 bases, the J end lost 9 bases, and 13 bases lay between the germline ends. Germline values: CDR1 SGHRS, CDR2 YFSETQ. The CDR3 has 13 residues. This chain's CDR3 is CASSPENHRELFF. CDR3 sequence (DNA): TGCGCCAGCAGCCCCGAAAATCACAGGGAGCTGTTTTTT.

Concerning this clone itself: Other DNA sequences in the sample encode the same CDR3. V usage is TRBV7-2 and J usage is TRBJ2-2, with D uncertain. The CDR3 has 14 amino acids. The V end lost 0 bases, the J end lost 1 base, and 3 bases lay between the germline ends. Germline V CDR1 and CDR2: SGHTA, FQGNSA. CDR3 sequence: CASSLAQNTGELFF. In nucleotides, the CDR3 is TGTGCCAGCAGCTTAGCCCAGAACACCGGGGAGCTGTTTTTT.

As concerns this clone: A read error may account for a junction end that differs from germline. V gene TRBV7-2 combines with J gene TRBJ2-5; a possible D gene is TRBD2 (7 bases). The CDR3 totals 13 residues. The germline CDR1 and CDR2 sequences are SGHTA and FQGNSA. CDR3 nucleotides: TGTGCCAGCAGCTTAAGGGGGAGGGTTTTCTCTGACTTC. It encodes CASSLRGRVFSDF.

The rearrangement uses TRBV5-1 and TRBJ2-1; D tentatively reads TRBD1 or TRBD2 (5 bases each). The CDR3 loop spans 16 amino acids. Between the trimmed V and J ends, which lost 1 base and 0 bases, there was a span of 11 bases. CDR1 SGHRS and CDR2 YFSETQ come from the germline V gene. CDR3 region: CASSLSFGGSYNEQFF. The CDR3 region has the DNA TGCGCCAGCAGCTTGAGCTTTGGGGGCTCCTACAATGAGCAGTTCTTC.

The V call is TRBV6-5, the J call TRBJ2-7; TRBD2 matches at 13 bases. V was pared by 5 bases and J by 4 bases, with 5 bases of the junction left unmatched. This CDR3 contains 15 residues. The germline CDR1 and CDR2 sequences are MNHEY and SVGAGI. The DNA for the CDR3 is TGTGCCAGCAGTCCGGGACTAGCGGGAATTTACGAGCAGTACTTC. Its translation is CASSPGLAGIYEQYF.